This T cell receptor (beta chain) was sequenced for a study of cytomegalovirus exposure and HLA in healthy donors. In germline, CDR1 is MGHRA, CDR2 YSYEKL. This CDR3 spans 16 amino acids. V shed 4 bases and J 3 bases; nucleotides not matched to a gene: 11. PCR was performed using 60 Vbeta and 13 Jbeta primers. Using immunoSEQ multiplex PCR, the repertoire was profiled, and TCRdb retains in-frame clones only, with some absent. The top ten hold approximately 12% of the sample, which has about 120,000 clones, approximately 80% seen once. This clonotype was sampled from a middle-aged woman in good health and CMV-seropositive. The sample taken for sequencing was PBMCs. This chain uses TRBV4-1 with TRBJ2-7, with TRBD1 matching 8 bases. The CDR3 coding sequence is TGCGCCAGCAGCCGGCAGACAGGGGAGTGGAGCTACGAGCAGTACTTC. Translation: CASSRQTGEWSYEQYF.